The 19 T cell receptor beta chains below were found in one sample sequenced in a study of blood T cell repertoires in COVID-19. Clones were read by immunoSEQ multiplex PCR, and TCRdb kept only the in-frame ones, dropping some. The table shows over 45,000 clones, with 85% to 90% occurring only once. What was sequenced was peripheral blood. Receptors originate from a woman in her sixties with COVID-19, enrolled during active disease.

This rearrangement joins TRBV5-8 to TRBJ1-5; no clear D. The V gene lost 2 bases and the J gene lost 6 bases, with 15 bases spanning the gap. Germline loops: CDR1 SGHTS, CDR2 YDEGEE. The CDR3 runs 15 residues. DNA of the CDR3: TGTGCCAGCAGCTTAGCGAGATCCGAGCTTCAGCCCCAGCATTTT. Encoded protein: CASSLARSELQPQHF.

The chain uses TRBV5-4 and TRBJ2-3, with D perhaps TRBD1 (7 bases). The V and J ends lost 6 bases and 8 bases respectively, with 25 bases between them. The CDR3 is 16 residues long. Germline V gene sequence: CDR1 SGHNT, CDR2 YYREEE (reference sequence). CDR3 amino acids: CASTQGGARGVGTQYF. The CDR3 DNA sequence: TGTGCCAGCACCCAGGGGGGCGCGCGGGGCGTGGGTACGCAGTATTTT.

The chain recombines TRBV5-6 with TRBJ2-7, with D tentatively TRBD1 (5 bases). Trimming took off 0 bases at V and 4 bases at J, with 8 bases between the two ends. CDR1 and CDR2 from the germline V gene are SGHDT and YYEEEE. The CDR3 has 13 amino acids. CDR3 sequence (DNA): TGTGCCAGCAGCTTGGTAAAGGGGTACGAGCAGTACTTC. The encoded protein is CASSLVKGYEQYF.

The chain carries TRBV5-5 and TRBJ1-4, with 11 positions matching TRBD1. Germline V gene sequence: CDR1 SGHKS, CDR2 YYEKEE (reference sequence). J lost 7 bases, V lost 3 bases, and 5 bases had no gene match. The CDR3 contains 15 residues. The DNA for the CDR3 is TGTGCCAGCAGCTCCTCTGGGACAGGGGGTGAAAAACTGTTTTTT. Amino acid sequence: CASSSSGTGGEKLFF.

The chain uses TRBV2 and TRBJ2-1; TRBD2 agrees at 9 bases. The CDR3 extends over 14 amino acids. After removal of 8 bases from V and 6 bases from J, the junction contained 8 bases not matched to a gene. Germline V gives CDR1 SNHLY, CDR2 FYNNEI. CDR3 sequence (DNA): TGTGCCAGCGTAGCGGGAGTAGCCCTCAATGAGCAGTTCTTC. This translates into CASVAGVALNEQFF.

CDR3 sequence (DNA): TGTGCCAGTGGGACTAGCGGGCTAATATTCTCCTACAATGAGCAGTTCTTC. Protein: CASGTSGLIFSYNEQFF. The V gene is TRBV19, the J gene TRBJ2-1; TRBD2 matches at 12 bases. Germline CDR1 and CDR2: LNHDA and SQIVND (reference sequence). Germline trimming cut 8 bases from V and 0 bases from J; bases unmatched to any gene: 8. This CDR3 comprises 17 residues.

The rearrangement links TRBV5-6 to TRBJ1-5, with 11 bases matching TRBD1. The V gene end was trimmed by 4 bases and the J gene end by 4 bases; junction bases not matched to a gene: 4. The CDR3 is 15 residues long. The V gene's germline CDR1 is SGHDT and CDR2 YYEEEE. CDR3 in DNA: TGTGCCAGCAGCAGCCGGGACAGGGGGAATCAGCCCCAGCATTTT. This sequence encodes CASSSRDRGNQPQHF.

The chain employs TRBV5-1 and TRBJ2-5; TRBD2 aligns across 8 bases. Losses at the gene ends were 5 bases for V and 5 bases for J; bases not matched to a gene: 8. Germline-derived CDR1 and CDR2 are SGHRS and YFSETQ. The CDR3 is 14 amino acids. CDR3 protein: CASSDGRALETQYF. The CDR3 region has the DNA TGCGCCAGCAGTGACGGGAGGGCCCTGGAGACCCAGTACTTC.

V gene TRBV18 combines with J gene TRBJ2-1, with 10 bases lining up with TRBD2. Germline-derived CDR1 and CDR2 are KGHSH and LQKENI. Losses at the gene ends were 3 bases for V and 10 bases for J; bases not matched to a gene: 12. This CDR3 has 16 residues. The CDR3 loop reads CASSPTVPSGGLEQFF. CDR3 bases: TGTGCCAGCTCACCTACCGTACCTAGCGGGGGCCTAGAGCAGTTCTTC.

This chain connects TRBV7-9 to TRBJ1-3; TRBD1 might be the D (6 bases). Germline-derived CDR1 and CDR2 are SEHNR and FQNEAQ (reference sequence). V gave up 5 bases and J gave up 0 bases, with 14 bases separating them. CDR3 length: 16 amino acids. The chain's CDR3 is CASSPGGQSSGNTIYF. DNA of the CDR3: TGTGCCAGCAGCCCCGGAGGACAGTCCTCTGGAAACACCATATATTTT.

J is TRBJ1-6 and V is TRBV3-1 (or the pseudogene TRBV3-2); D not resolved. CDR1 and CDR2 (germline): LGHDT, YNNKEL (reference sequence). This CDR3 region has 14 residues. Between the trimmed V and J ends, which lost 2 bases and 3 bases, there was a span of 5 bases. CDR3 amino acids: CASSQRDYNSPLHF. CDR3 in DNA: TGTGCCAGCAGCCAACGGGACTATAATTCACCCCTCCACTTT.

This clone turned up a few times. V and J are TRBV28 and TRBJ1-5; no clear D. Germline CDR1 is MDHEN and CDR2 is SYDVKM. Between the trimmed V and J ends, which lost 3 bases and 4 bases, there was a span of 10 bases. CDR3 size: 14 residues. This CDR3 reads CASSFLGRNQPQHF. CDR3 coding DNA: TGTGCCAGCAGTTTCCTAGGGAGGAATCAGCCCCAGCATTTT. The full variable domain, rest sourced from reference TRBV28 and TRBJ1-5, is DVKVTQSSRYLVKRTGEKVFLECVQDMDHENMFWYRQDPGLGLRLIYFSYDVKMKEKGDIPEGYSVSREKKERFSLILESASTNQTSMYLCASSFLGRNQPQHFGDGTRLSIL.

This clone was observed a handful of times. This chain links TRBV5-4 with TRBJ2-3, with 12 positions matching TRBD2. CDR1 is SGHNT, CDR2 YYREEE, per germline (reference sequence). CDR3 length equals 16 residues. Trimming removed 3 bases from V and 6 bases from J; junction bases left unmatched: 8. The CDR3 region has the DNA TGTGCCAGCAGCTGGGGGACTAGCGGGTCCTGGGATACGCAGTATTTT. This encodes CASSWGTSGSWDTQYF.

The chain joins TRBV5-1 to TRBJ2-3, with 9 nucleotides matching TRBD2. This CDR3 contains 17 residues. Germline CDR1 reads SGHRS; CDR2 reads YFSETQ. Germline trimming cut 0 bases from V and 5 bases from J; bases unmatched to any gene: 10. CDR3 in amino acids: CASSLGPAGGAEDTQYF. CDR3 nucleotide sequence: TGCGCCAGCAGCTTGGGCCCAGCGGGAGGAGCGGAAGATACGCAGTATTTT.

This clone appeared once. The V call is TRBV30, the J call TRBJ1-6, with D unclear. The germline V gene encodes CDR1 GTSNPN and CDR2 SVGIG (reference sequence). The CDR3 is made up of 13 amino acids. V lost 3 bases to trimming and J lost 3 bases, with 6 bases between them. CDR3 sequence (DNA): TGTGCCTGGAGACAGTACTATAATTCACCCCTCCACTTT. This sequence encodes CAWRQYYNSPLHF.

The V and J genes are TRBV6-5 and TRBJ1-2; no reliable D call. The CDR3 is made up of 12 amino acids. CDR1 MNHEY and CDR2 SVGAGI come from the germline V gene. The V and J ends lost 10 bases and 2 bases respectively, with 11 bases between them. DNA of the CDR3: TGTGCCACCTATGACATGAACTATGGCTACACCTTC. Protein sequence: CATYDMNYGYTF.

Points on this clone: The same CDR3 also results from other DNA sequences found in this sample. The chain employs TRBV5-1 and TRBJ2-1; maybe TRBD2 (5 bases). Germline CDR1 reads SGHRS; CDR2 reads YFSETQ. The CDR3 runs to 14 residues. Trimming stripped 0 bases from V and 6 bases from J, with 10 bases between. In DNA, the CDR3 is TGCGCCAGCAGCTTGGCCGGAGGATCCAATGAGCAGTTCTTC. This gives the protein CASSLAGGSNEQFF.

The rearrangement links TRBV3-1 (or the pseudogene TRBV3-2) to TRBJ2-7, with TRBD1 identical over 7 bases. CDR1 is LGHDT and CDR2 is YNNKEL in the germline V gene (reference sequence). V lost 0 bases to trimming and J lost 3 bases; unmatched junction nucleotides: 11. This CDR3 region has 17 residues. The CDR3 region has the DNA TGTGCCAGCAGCCAAGAATCCGACAGGGCTCATTTCTACGAGCAGTACTTC. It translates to CASSQESDRAHFYEQYF.

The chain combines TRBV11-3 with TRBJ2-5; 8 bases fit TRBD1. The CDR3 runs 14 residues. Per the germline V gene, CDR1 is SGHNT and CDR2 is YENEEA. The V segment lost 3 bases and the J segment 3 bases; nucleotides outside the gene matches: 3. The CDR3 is CASSLSGGEETQYF. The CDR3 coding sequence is TGTGCCAGCAGCTTGTCAGGGGGCGAAGAGACCCAGTACTTC. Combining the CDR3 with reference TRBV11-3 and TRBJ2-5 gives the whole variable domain EAGVVQSPRYKIIEKKQPVAFWCNPISGHNTLYWYLQNLGQGPELLIRYENEEAVDDSQLPKDRFSAERLKGVDSTLKIQPAELGDSAVYLCASSLSGGEETQYFGPGTRLLVL.